Below, 11 T cell receptor beta chains from the same sample are listed, as sequenced in a study of cytomegalovirus exposure and HLA in healthy donors. The study ran its PCR with 60 Vbeta and 13 Jbeta primers. Generated by immunoSEQ multiplex PCR, the TCRdb table keeps only in-frame clones and is missing some. Of about 170,000 clones listed, around 86% are singletons. The sequenced sample was PBMCs. The source is a male donor in good health and CMV-seronegative.

This chain links TRBV27 with TRBJ2-2; TRBD2 matches at 7 bases. Germline loops: CDR1 MNHEY, CDR2 SMNVEV (reference sequence). The CDR3 totals 16 residues. Trimming at V came to 4 bases and at J to 0 bases, leaving 5 bases not matched to a gene. CDR3 sequence: CASSSQRGSNTGELFF. The CDR3 DNA reads TGTGCCAGCAGTTCTCAGCGGGGCTCGAACACCGGGGAGCTGTTTTTT.

This clone was seen once. The same CDR3 arises from other DNA sequences in this sample as well. The CDR3 here is CASSVGTGGSSPLHF. CDR3 in DNA: TGTGCCAGCAGCGTAGGAACAGGGGGTAGTTCACCCCTCCACTTT. V and J are TRBV9 and TRBJ1-6, with 8 bases identical to TRBD1. This CDR3 contains 15 residues. CDR1 SGDLS and CDR2 YYNGEE come from the germline V gene. Losses at the gene ends were 0 bases for V and 9 bases for J; bases not matched to a gene: 5.

The chain carries TRBV5-4 and TRBJ1-4; D uncertain. The germline V and J ends were trimmed by 3 bases and 0 bases, with 6 bases remaining between them. The length of the CDR3 is 14 residues. Per the germline V gene, CDR1 is SGHNT and CDR2 is YYREEE (reference sequence). This CDR3 reads CASSSFSTNEKLFF. CDR3 DNA sequence: TGTGCCAGCAGCTCCTTTTCAACTAATGAAAAACTGTTTTTT.

This clone was detected a few times. This chain connects TRBV5-4 to TRBJ1-2; tentative D call: TRBD1 (5 bases). Trimming took off 0 bases at V and 5 bases at J, with 11 bases between the two ends. CDR3 length: 14 residues. From germline, CDR1 is SGHNT and CDR2 YYREEE (reference sequence). Here the CDR3 reads CASSLALQDYGYTF. As DNA, the CDR3 is TGTGCCAGCAGCTTGGCCCTACAGGATTATGGCTACACCTTC.

This chain joins TRBV5-1 and TRBJ1-2; D uncertain. V was cut by 0 bases and J by 4 bases, with 7 bases left in between. The CDR3 runs to 13 residues. Germline lookup yields CDR1 SGHRS and CDR2 YFSETQ. Here the CDR3 DNA reads TGCGCCAGCAGCTTGGCCGCGGTCTATGGCTACACCTTC. Protein product: CASSLAAVYGYTF.

This sequence joins TRBV30 and TRBJ1-5; TRBD1 agrees at 8 bases. The length of the CDR3 is 14 residues. V lost 0 bases and J lost 5; bases outside the gene matches: 3. CDR1 is GTSNPN, CDR2 SVGIG, per germline (reference sequence). The CDR3 DNA is TGTGCCTGGAGTGTATCAGGGGGCTATCAGCCCCAGCATTTT. Translation: CAWSVSGGYQPQHF.

The chain is built from TRBV4-1 and TRBJ2-6; the match to TRBD1 covers 8 bases. Germline V gene data show CDR1 as MGHRA and CDR2 as YSYEKL. V lost 3 bases and J lost 1; bases outside the gene matches: 11. The CDR3 sequence is 19 residues long. CDR3 nucleotides: TGCGCCAGCAGCCAGCTGTTGTGGACAGGGAGGTCTGGGGCCAACGTCCTGACTTTC. Translating it yields CASSQLLWTGRSGANVLTF.

The V and J genes are TRBV5-6 and TRBJ2-7, with D perhaps TRBD1 (5 bases). The CDR3 runs to 14 residues. Per the germline V gene, CDR1 is SGHDT and CDR2 is YYEEEE. Trimming removed 4 bases at V and 0 bases at J, with 11 bases between. The CDR3 nucleotides are TGTGCCAGCAGCAGGACAACCAACTCCTACGAGCAGTACTTC. Encoded protein: CASSRTTNSYEQYF.

The chain is built from TRBV2 and TRBJ2-5; 9 nucleotides align to TRBD1. Trimming at V came to 3 bases and at J to 1 base, leaving 9 bases not matched to a gene. CDR1 and CDR2 from the germline V gene are SNHLY and FYNNEI. The length of the CDR3 is 17 residues. The CDR3 DNA follows: TGTGCCAGCAGTGATGCCAGGACAGGGGATAGCCAAGAGACCCAGTACTTC. It encodes CASSDARTGDSQETQYF.

The V and J genes are TRBV6-5 and TRBJ1-2; TRBD1 might be the D (5 bases). The V gene lost 2 bases and the J gene lost 4 bases, with 11 bases spanning the gap. This CDR3 comprises 14 residues. Germline CDR1 is MNHEY and CDR2 is SVGAGI. In nucleotides, the CDR3 is TGTGCCAGCAGTTACCGGGGGAAGAGCTATGGCTACACCTTC. Protein: CASSYRGKSYGYTF.

CDR3 sequence: CASSAPGHVNQPQHF. The CDR3 region has the DNA TGTGCCAGCAGTGCCCCGGGACATGTAAATCAGCCCCAGCATTTT. The J gene is TRBJ1-5, the V gene TRBV6-6; weak D call: TRBD1 (6 bases). Germline lookup yields CDR1 MNHNY and CDR2 SVGAGI (reference sequence). V lost 5 bases to trimming and J lost 4 bases, with 15 bases between them. This CDR3 is built from 15 residues.